These T cell receptor beta chains were read from a single sample in a study of blood T cell repertoires in COVID-19. The assay was immunoSEQ multiplex PCR, and TCRdb's table has in-frame clones only and misses some. Among around 120,000 clones listed, under 85% were seen once. The sequencing input was peripheral blood. The source is a man aged 35 to 55 with active or convalescent COVID-19. CDR3s include the opening cysteine and the closing phenylalanine or tryptophan. Only some rows state a clone size, as once, few, many or a class for expanded clones.

V gene	J gene	clone size	CDR3 protein
TRBV18	TRBJ1-5	.	CASSQGGNQPQHF
TRBV3-1/TRBV3-2	TRBJ1-5	.	CASSHRVENQPQHF
TRBV24-1	TRBJ2-1	.	CATSDFGQGAGEQFF
TRBV2	TRBJ2-5	.	CASAGLAETQYF
TRBV9	TRBJ2-1	.	CASSVAQLAGGNEQFF
TRBV6-5	TRBJ1-4	.	CASSYSSGTGNEKLFF
TRBV7-2	TRBJ2-3	once	CASSLAARGGATDTQYF
TRBV11-3	TRBJ2-7	once	CASSPNGYEQYF
TRBV5-1	TRBJ2-1	.	CASSSRTSGSSYNEQFF
TRBV18	TRBJ2-7	once	CASSPAGTGGYEQYF
TRBV7-3	TRBJ1-2	.	CASSLMAGAGYGYTF
TRBV5-1	TRBJ1-5	.	CASSPTTGSNQPQHF
TRBV7-2	TRBJ2-7	once	CASSLVGGPSYEQYF
TRBV27	TRBJ1-5	.	CASSLGTVGPGQPQHF
TRBV19	TRBJ1-1	.	CASRQNTEAFF
TRBV19	TRBJ1-2	.	CASMTRQRINYGYTF
TRBV9	TRBJ1-1	.	CASSVLGDTEAFF
TRBV9	TRBJ2-7	few	CASSVGVTQGTYEQYF
TRBV7-9	TRBJ2-2	.	CAGRLAGGTGELFF
TRBV9	TRBJ2-7	.	CASSRQGIYEQYF
TRBV14	TRBJ1-3	.	CASSQREGARGNTIYF
TRBV6-5	TRBJ2-7	.	CASRGTGSRYEQYF
TRBV9	TRBJ2-1	.	CASSPRQGALFYNEQFF
TRBV12-5	TRBJ2-5	.	CASGLVGTSGQETQYF
TRBV10-2	TRBJ2-3	.	CASSGGGATDTQYF
TRBV5-1	TRBJ1-4	.	CASSLGSGGGEKLFF
TRBV6-4	TRBJ2-7	.	CASSHGQGPYEQYF
TRBV5-6	TRBJ1-6	.	CASSPLDGNNSPLHF
TRBV6-5	TRBJ2-4	.	CASSSRDIQYF
TRBV24-1	TRBJ2-1	.	CATSDSLAGAFNEQFF
TRBV5-4	TRBJ2-3	.	CASRPGQITDTQYF
TRBV29-1	TRBJ2-3	.	CLALDVDTQYF
TRBV25-1	TRBJ2-3	.	CASQGNVRGGDTDTQYF
TRBV19	TRBJ2-1	large	CASSIVRGSGNEQFF
TRBV19	TRBJ1-1	.	CASISRADEAFF
TRBV6-5	TRBJ1-1	.	CASSPKGLNTEAFF
TRBV7-9	TRBJ2-5	few	CASSRMGLAGEETQYF
TRBV11-1	TRBJ2-7	.	CASTRTGISYEQYF
TRBV21-1	TRBJ1-1	.	CARSTLGQGGTEAFF
TRBV18	TRBJ2-3	.	CASSRTSGGAQTDTQYF
TRBV25-1	TRBJ1-1	.	CASSDPTEAFF
TRBV7-2	TRBJ2-2	.	CASSLKIANTGELFF
TRBV19	TRBJ2-3	.	CASSIKTLAGASTDTQYF
TRBV5-1	TRBJ1-4	.	CASSHGQDSEKLFF
TRBV5-1	TRBJ2-5	.	CASSYGGLAGARYQETQYF
TRBV6-4	TRBJ2-1	.	CASSETGTSGGNEQFF
TRBV6-1	TRBJ2-1	once	CASSELAGGYNEQFF
TRBV5-5	TRBJ2-5	.	CASSPGDAGGGTQYF
TRBV5-1	TRBJ2-2	.	CASSYSGTGELFF
TRBV11-2	TRBJ1-4	.	CASSQRTGQKVKLFF
TRBV7-9	TRBJ2-3	.	CASSLLAGASTDTQYF